This entry is about one T cell receptor beta chain. The junction had 7 bases not matched to a gene; V was cut back by 5 bases and J by 6 bases. The length of the CDR3 is 15 residues. The germline gives CDR1 SGHTA, CDR2 FQGTGA. The protocol was immunoSEQ multiplex PCR, while the TCRdb copy is restricted to in-frame clones and leaves out a portion. The sample has approximately 46,000 clones; around 87% are singletons. The data originate from a study of T cell changes during pregnancy in multiple sclerosis. This specimen consisted of peripheral blood, obtained after pregnancy. The sequence derives from a female donor in good health, enrolled as a control in a pregnancy study. The chain combines TRBV7-3 with TRBJ2-2, with TRBD2 matching 9 bases. This CDR3 is CASSPGTSLPGELFF. CDR3 DNA sequence: TGTGCCAGCAGCCCCGGGACTAGCTTGCCCGGGGAGCTGTTTTTT.